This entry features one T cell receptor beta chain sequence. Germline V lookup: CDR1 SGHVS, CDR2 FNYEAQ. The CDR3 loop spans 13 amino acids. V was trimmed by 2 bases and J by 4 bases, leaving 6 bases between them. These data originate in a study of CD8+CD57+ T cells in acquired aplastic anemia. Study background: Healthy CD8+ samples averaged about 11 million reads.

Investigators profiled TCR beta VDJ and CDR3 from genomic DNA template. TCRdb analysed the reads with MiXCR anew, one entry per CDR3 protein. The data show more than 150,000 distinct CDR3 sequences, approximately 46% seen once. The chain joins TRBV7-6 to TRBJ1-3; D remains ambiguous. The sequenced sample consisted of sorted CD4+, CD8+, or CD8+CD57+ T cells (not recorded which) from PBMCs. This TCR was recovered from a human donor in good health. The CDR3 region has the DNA TGTGCCAGCAGCTTACAGTACGGAAACACCATATATTTT. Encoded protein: CASSLQYGNTIYF.